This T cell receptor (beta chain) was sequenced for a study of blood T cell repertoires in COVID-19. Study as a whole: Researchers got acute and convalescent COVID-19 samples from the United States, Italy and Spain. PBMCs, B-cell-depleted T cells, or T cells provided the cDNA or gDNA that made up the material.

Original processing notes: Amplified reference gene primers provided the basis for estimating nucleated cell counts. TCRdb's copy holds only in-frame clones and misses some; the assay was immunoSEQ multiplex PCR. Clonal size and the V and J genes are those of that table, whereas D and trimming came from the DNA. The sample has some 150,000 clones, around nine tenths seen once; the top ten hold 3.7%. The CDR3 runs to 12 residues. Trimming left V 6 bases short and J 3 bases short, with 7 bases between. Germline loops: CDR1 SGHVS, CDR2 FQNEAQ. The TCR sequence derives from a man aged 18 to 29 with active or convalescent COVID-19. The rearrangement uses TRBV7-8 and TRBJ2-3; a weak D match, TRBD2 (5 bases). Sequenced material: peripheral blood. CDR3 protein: CASSEGTDTQYF. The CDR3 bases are TGTGCCAGCAGTGAGGGAACAGATACGCAGTATTTT.